This is a list of T cell receptor beta chains from one sample in a study of CD4 T cell repertoires and nickel. TCRdb recomputed calls from the RT-PCR reads with MiXCR, one row per CDR3 protein. Of 250 to 350 distinct CDR3 sequences in the sample, around 74% were seen once. The sequenced material came from CD4+ T cells from blood, not recorded whether cultured. All receptors derive from a human donor in a nickel allergy study, with or without nickel allergy (not recorded which). It is not recorded whether this sample comes from one donor or several. The CDR3 runs from the conserved cysteine through the conserved F or W. A D gene is named only where the DNA matches it firmly. Only part of the rows carry a size: once, few, many, or a class if the clone is expanded.

j_gene | v_gene | d_gene | abundance | CDR3nt | CDR3aa
TRBJ2-7 | TRBV9 | TRBD2 | NA | TGTGCCAGCAGCCCACGGACTAGCGGGGTCGACGAGCAGTACTTC | CASSPRTSGVDEQYF
TRBJ2-5 | TRBV6-4 | NA | few | TGTGCCAGCAGTGAGGAGTATGGGGGCCAAGAGACCCAGTACTTC | CASSEEYGGQETQYF
TRBJ1-5 | TRBV7-8 | TRBD1 | NA | TGTGCCAGCAGCCTCGTGACAGGGATGGAAAATCAGCCCCAGCATTTT | CASSLVTGMENQPQHF
TRBJ2-1 | TRBV12-3/TRBV12-4 | TRBD1 | NA | TGTGCCAGCAGTGGGACAGGGGGCTACAATGAGCAGTTCTTC | CASSGTGGYNEQFF
TRBJ1-3 | TRBV4-3 | TRBD1 | NA | TGCGCCAGCAGCGTAGGGACAGAACCTGGAAACACCATATATTTT | CASSVGTEPGNTIYF
TRBJ1-4 | TRBV18 | NA | NA | TGTGCCAGCTCACCAGAGGACAGCGGATATGAAAAACTGTTTTTT | CASSPEDSGYEKLFF
TRBJ2-7 | TRBV14 | NA | NA | TGTGCCAGCAGCCAAGGAAGGGTAACCTACGAGCAGTACTTC | CASSQGRVTYEQYF
TRBJ2-2 | TRBV7-3 | NA | NA | TGTGCCAGCAGCCTAATGGAAACCGGGGAGCTGTTTTTT | CASSLMETGELFF
TRBJ2-5 | TRBV11-2 | NA | NA | TGTGCCAGCAGCCAGTCGGGCGTAGAGACCCAGTACTTC | CASSQSGVETQYF
TRBJ1-1 | TRBV5-1 | NA | NA | TGCGCCAGCAGCTTCGATGGGGGGTTGGCTTTCTTT | CASSFDGGLAFF
TRBJ2-7 | TRBV12-3/TRBV12-4 | NA | NA | TGTGCCAGCAGCTTATACGAGCAGTACTTC | CASSLYEQYF
TRBJ1-6 | TRBV7-6 | NA | NA | TGTGCCAGCAGCTTAGGGCGCAACAATTCACCCCTCCACTTT | CASSLGRNNSPLHF
TRBJ2-5 | TRBV7-2 | NA | NA | TGTGCCAGCAGCTTTAGAGCGTTTGAAGAAGAGACCCAGTACTTC | CASSFRAFEEETQYF
TRBJ2-1 | TRBV5-8 | NA | few | TGTGCCAGCAGCTTGGACGGTAGCTCCTACAATGAGCAGTTCTTC | CASSLDGSSYNEQFF
TRBJ2-7 | TRBV27 | TRBD1 | NA | TGTGCCAGCAGTCCGGGGGGACAGGGGAGGTGGAGGCAGTACTTC | CASSPGGQGRWRQYF
TRBJ1-1 | TRBV30 | NA | NA | TGTGCCTGGAACACAGGGATCAGGAACACTGAAGCTTTCTTT | CAWNTGIRNTEAFF
TRBJ2-7 | TRBV30 | NA | NA | TGTGCCTGGAGTGCTCGGTACGAGCAGTACTTC | CAWSARYEQYF
TRBJ2-5 | TRBV6-6 | NA | NA | TGTGCCAGCGGATTTAGTGTCCAAGAGACCCAGTACTTC | CASGFSVQETQYF
TRBJ1-2 | TRBV7-9 | NA | NA | TGTGCCAGCAGCTTCTCGCTCCCTTCCCCCCTTGGGGGCTACACCTTC | CASSFSLPSPLGGYTF
TRBJ2-5 | TRBV11-2 | TRBD2 | NA | TGTGCCAGCAGCCCCAGACTAGCGGGGGCCCAAGAGACCCAGTACTTC | CASSPRLAGAQETQYF
TRBJ2-5 | TRBV25-1 | NA | NA | TGTGCCAGCGCCCAAGGGGTAACGGTAACGGAGACCCAGTACTTC | CASAQGVTVTETQYF
TRBJ1-1 | TRBV28 | NA | NA | TGTGCCAGCAGCCTCCCGGGGAGGGCGAACACTGAAGCTTTCTTT | CASSLPGRANTEAFF
TRBJ1-2 | TRBV6-1 | NA | once | TGTGCCAGCAGGGGATCCGGGACTTCCAGCGGCTACACCTTC | CASRGSGTSSGYTF
TRBJ2-3 | TRBV4-3 | TRBD1 | NA | TGCGCCAGCAGCCCGTCGGGGGACAGGGCATTGGGTACGCAGTATTTT | CASSPSGDRALGTQYF